This T cell receptor beta chain was captured in a study of human T cells and chemical hapten exposure. Study-level background: Patients received weekly diphenylcyclopropenone doses to the scalp throughout the roughly 24-week study. Patch tests applied 0.01% DPC to the upper back, read at 6 days. Study-level points and caveats: Because they had alopecia, donors may respond immunologically unlike healthy people.

This CDR3 comprises 13 residues. Trimming left V 0 bases short and J 12 bases short, with 13 bases between. The V gene's germline CDR1 is SGHDT and CDR2 YYEEEE. Authors' data handling: Samples contained a median of about 100,000 TCRs, with a range of roughly 20,000 to 750,000. TCRdb reprocessed the RACE reads with MiXCR, giving one entry per CDR3 protein. These V and J calls originate from TCRdb's pipeline instead of the authors' own analysis. The table includes roughly 50,000 distinct CDR3 sequences, approximately 9.9% detected once. Time point noted: patch test 1, 2 weeks after DPC sensitization. Treatment defined: therapeutic diphenylcyclopropenone sensitization with weekly scalp DPC. The total RNA was obtained from whole blood that was not fractionated. This clonotype was observed many times. Antigen specificity is unknown.

The sequence was collected from a woman in her thirties or forties with alopecia areata. Some clones in this sample may be carry-over from other donors' samples. The input for sequencing was whole blood, taken in connection with sensitization to the hapten diphenylcyclopropenone (DPC). The chain employs TRBV5-6 and TRBJ2-1, with D perhaps matching TRBD2 (6 bases). Here the CDR3 reads CASSLGWRERQFF. CDR3 DNA sequence: TGTGCCAGCAGCTTGGGTTGGAGGGAAAGGCAGTTCTTC.